This T cell receptor beta chain originates from a study of tumor and adjacent non-tumor tissue in lung cancer. Whole-study findings and limits: Normal lung showed higher cumulative top 100 clone frequency than tumor. TCR diversity was significantly greater in tumor than normal lung tissue.

No cell sorting was done before RNA was extracted from the tissue. More than 3 cm separated this lung sample from the edge of the tumor. The library came from three nested PCR rounds adapted from ARM-PCR protocols. One entry per CDR3 protein results from TCRdb running MiXCR on the multiplex PCR reads. Seen here are 48,000 or so distinct CDR3 sequences, roughly 67% observed once, and the top ten hold approximately 30%. A remark on this clonotype: Its target is unknown. A much larger clone lies a single base off, so this may be a read error.

Germline CDR1 is MNHEY and CDR2 is SVGEGT. CDR3 size: 15 residues. The specimen was distant non-tumor lung tissue. This chain joins TRBV6-2 or TRBV6-3 and TRBJ2-7, with 7 bases identical to TRBD1. The sequence derives from an older woman with non-small cell lung cancer. The CDR3 coding sequence is TGTGCCAGCAGTTACTCGAACAGGGGTACCTACGGGCAGTACTTC. The encoded protein is CASSYSNRGTYGQYF.